A single sample is the source of the 25 T cell receptor beta chains below, sequenced in a study of identical twins. A single record per CDR3 protein comes from TCRdb applying MiXCR to the 5' RACE reads. The data show around 370,000 distinct CDR3 sequences, approximately 8.7% seen once. The sequencing input was naive T cells sorted from blood. The receptors derive from a woman aged 45-65 years in good health.

This clonotype was detected only a few times. The CDR3 nucleotides read TGCGCCAGCATCCGGGACCAAGGGCGCGATGAGCAGTTCTTC. Its translation: CASIRDQGRDEQFF. The V gene is TRBV5-1, the J gene TRBJ2-1, with D perhaps assigned TRBD1 or TRBD2 (5 bases each). The CDR3 contains 14 residues. Germline loops: CDR1 SGHRS, CDR2 YFSETQ. V shed 6 bases and J shed 8 bases, with 18 bases lying between them. The variable domain in full, with the rest retrieved from reference TRBV5-1 and TRBJ2-1, is KAGVTQTPRYLIKTRGQQVTLSCSPISGHRSVSWYQQTPGQGLQFLFEYFSETQRNKGNFPGRFSGRQFSNSRSEMNVSTLELGDSALYLCASIRDQGRDEQFFGPGTRLTVL.

The V call is TRBV4-1, the J call TRBJ2-3; 12 nucleotides line up with TRBD2. The V gene's germline CDR1 is MGHRA and CDR2 YSYEKL. This CDR3 comprises 15 residues. J gave up 4 bases and V 7 bases, and 6 bases lay outside the gene matches. CDR3 sequence: CASTRLAGVADTQYF. In DNA, the CDR3 is TGCGCCAGCACCAGACTAGCGGGAGTGGCAGATACGCAGTATTTT.

The chain employs TRBV5-1 and TRBJ2-5; D might be TRBD1 or TRBD2, each matching 6 bases. Germline assignment: CDR1 SGHRS and CDR2 YFSETQ. The CDR3 sequence is 17 residues long. Trimming stripped 3 bases from V and 1 base from J, with 19 bases between. For the CDR3, the DNA is TGCGCCAGCAGCTGGGGAAGCCCCTCGGGGGCCCAAGAGACCCAGTACTTC. Encoded protein: CASSWGSPSGAQETQYF.

This clonotype was found many times. For the CDR3, the DNA is TGCGCCAGCAGCCAAGATCGAGGAAACAATGAGCAGTTCTTC. As protein: CASSQDRGNNEQFF. V is TRBV4-1 and J is TRBJ2-1; no clear D gene. With 0 bases removed from V and 5 bases from J, the gap between germline ends came to 8 bases. This CDR3 comprises 14 residues. Germline V lookup: CDR1 MGHRA, CDR2 YSYEKL.

The chain carries TRBV7-8 and TRBJ2-7, with a tentative D call TRBD2 (6 bases). The CDR3 is made up of 14 amino acids. V lost 5 bases to trimming and J lost 4 bases, with 15 bases between them. Per germline, CDR1 SGHVS and CDR2 FQNEAQ. The CDR3 region is CASSPGRVGYEQYV. CDR3 coding DNA: TGTGCCAGCAGCCCCGGGAGAGTTGGTTACGAGCAGTACGTC.

A few counts support this clonotype. The J gene is TRBJ2-2, the V gene TRBV12-3 or TRBV12-4; 8 bases match TRBD1. Trimming cost V 4 bases and J 9 bases; bases outside gene matches: 10. The CDR3 extends over 15 amino acids. CDR3 protein: CASSSRTGWVRELFF. In nucleotides, the CDR3 is TGTGCCAGCAGTTCTCGGACAGGGTGGGTCCGGGAGCTGTTTTTT.

Many counts were recorded for this clonotype. This chain connects TRBV6-1 to TRBJ1-2; the match to TRBD1 covers 12 bases. Germline CDR1 reads MNHNS; CDR2 reads SASEGT. The CDR3 has 17 amino acids. Losses at the gene ends were 5 bases for V and 4 bases for J; bases not matched to a gene: 11. CDR3 in amino acids: CASSPGTGGAGAYGYTF. The CDR3 nucleotides are TGTGCCAGCAGTCCCGGGACAGGGGGCGCAGGAGCCTATGGCTACACCTTC.

The rearrangement uses TRBV10-2 and TRBJ2-2; D is undetermined. CDR3 length: 15 residues. V lost 4 bases, J lost 0 bases, and 9 bases lay in between. Germline V gene lookup returns CDR1 WSHSY and CDR2 SAAADI. The CDR3 region is CASSVVSPNTGELFF. In nucleotides, the CDR3 is TGCGCCAGCAGTGTGGTTTCCCCGAACACCGGGGAGCTGTTTTTT.

The sample holds many counts of this clonotype. The rearrangement joins TRBV11-2 to TRBJ1-6, with D perhaps TRBD1 (5 bases). Deletions cut 0 bases from V and 9 bases from J, with 9 bases between. This CDR3 has 14 amino acids. The V gene's germline CDR1 is SGHAT and CDR2 FQNNGV. The CDR3 sequence is CASSLDGGSSPLHF. Written as DNA, the CDR3 is TGTGCCAGCAGCTTAGACGGGGGAAGTTCACCCCTCCACTTT.

This clonotype was recorded a few times. The chain links TRBV5-1 to TRBJ2-3, with 12 bases identical to TRBD2. With 1 base clipped from V and 2 bases from J, the junction kept 8 bases outside the gene matches. The CDR3 is 18 amino acids. CDR1 is SGHRS, CDR2 YFSETQ, per germline. As DNA, the CDR3 is TGCGCCAGCAGCTTGCGACTAGCGGGAGCGAAAGACACAGATACGCAGTATTTT. It translates to CASSLRLAGAKDTDTQYF.

This clonotype was recorded many times. V is TRBV3-1 and J is TRBJ2-5, with 8 positions matching TRBD1. The V segment lost 0 bases and the J segment 5 bases; nucleotides outside the gene matches: 8. Germline V CDR1 and CDR2: LGHDT, YNNKEL (reference sequence). The CDR3 sequence is 16 residues long. The CDR3 loop is CASSQDQQGARETQYF. For the CDR3, the DNA is TGTGCCAGCAGCCAAGATCAGCAGGGGGCTCGGGAGACCCAGTACTTC.

This clonotype was picked up a small number of times. The chain joins TRBV10-3 to TRBJ2-1, with D maybe TRBD2 (6 bases). The CDR3 contains 14 residues. Between the trimmed V and J ends, which lost 6 bases and 9 bases, there was a span of 18 bases. Per germline, CDR1 ENHRY and CDR2 SYGVKD. CDR3 DNA sequence: TGTGCCATCAGGAGGGGCGGGGAGACTCTTGAGCAGTTCTTC. Protein product: CAIRRGGETLEQFF.

This clonotype showed up many times. The chain employs TRBV5-1 and TRBJ2-1; D not resolved. CDR1 is SGHRS and CDR2 is YFSETQ in the germline V gene. The CDR3 extends over 16 amino acids. The V end lost 0 bases, the J end lost 9 bases, and 19 bases lay between the germline ends. CDR3 sequence (DNA): TGCGCCAGCAGCTTGGCCTCAGGCGCTCGTGTAGTTGAGCAGTTCTTC. Encoded protein: CASSLASGARVVEQFF.

This clonotype was observed a handful of times. This chain uses TRBV6-2 or TRBV6-3 with TRBJ2-3; TRBD2 matches 11 bases. The ends lost 7 bases at V and 9 bases at J; junction bases unmatched: 6. This CDR3 is 13 amino acids long. Germline CDR1 reads MNHEY; CDR2 reads SVGEGT. The CDR3 sequence: CASNLAGGGTQYF. Here the CDR3 DNA reads TGTGCCAGCAATCTAGCGGGAGGAGGAACGCAGTATTTT.

Many counts were recorded for this clonotype. This chain links TRBV5-1 with TRBJ2-7; D unclear. Per germline, CDR1 SGHRS and CDR2 YFSETQ. CDR3 length: 15 amino acids. V was trimmed by 1 base and J by 6 bases, leaving 17 bases between them. CDR3 in amino acids: CASSLSRDIMGEQYF. DNA of the CDR3: TGCGCCAGCAGCTTGTCGCGCGACATCATGGGCGAGCAGTACTTC.

This clonotype was detected a few times. This chain connects TRBV6-5 to TRBJ2-1; 8 positions match TRBD2. CDR3 size: 19 residues. V dropped 5 bases and J dropped 0; count of bases not matched to a gene: 15. From germline, CDR1 is MNHEY and CDR2 SVGAGI. CDR3 nucleotides: TGTGCCAGCAGTCAAATGAAAGAACTAGCGGCCCTCTCCTACAATGAGCAGTTCTTC. This sequence encodes CASSQMKELAALSYNEQFF.

A few counts support this clonotype. The DNA for the CDR3 is TGTGCCAGCAGCTTTAGCGGGAGCGCAGATACGCAGTATTTT. Its translation is CASSFSGSADTQYF. The J gene is TRBJ2-3, the V gene TRBV11-2; 9 positions agree with TRBD2. The CDR3 runs 14 residues. The germline gives CDR1 SGHAT, CDR2 FQNNGV. With 3 bases clipped from V and 4 bases from J, the junction kept 2 bases outside the gene matches.

This clonotype was found a few times. The genes are TRBV3-1 and TRBJ2-1; D not certain. Germline CDR1 reads LGHDT; CDR2 reads YNNKEL (reference sequence). The CDR3 totals 11 residues. Trimming pared 4 bases from V and 9 bases from J, leaving 7 bases between. The CDR3 is CASSLTAEQFF. DNA of the CDR3: TGTGCCAGCAGCCTGACTGCTGAGCAGTTCTTC.

This clonotype was detected a few times. This chain links TRBV7-9 with TRBJ2-1; D could derive from TRBD1 or TRBD2 (5 bases each). CDR3 size: 13 residues. The V gene's germline CDR1 is SEHNR and CDR2 FQNEAQ (reference sequence). V lost 7 bases, J lost 6 bases, and 13 bases lay in between. The CDR3 loop reads CASIHSGTNEQFF. CDR3 nucleotides: TGTGCCAGCATTCACTCAGGGACCAATGAGCAGTTCTTC.

This clonotype was recorded a few times. The chain uses TRBV6-5 and TRBJ1-6; possibly TRBD1 for D (5 bases). From germline, CDR1 is MNHEY and CDR2 SVGAGI. CDR3 length: 15 residues. The V and J ends lost 5 bases and 9 bases respectively, with 17 bases between them. The CDR3, as DNA: TGTGCCAGCAGTGCCCCCAGGGTGGGAGGTTCACCCCTCCACTTT. This encodes CASSAPRVGGSPLHF.

This clonotype was observed a handful of times. The chain links TRBV21-1 to TRBJ2-7; the table gives TRBD2 as D, unverified against the DNA. TRBV21-1 is termed a pseudogene. The CDR3 extends over 16 amino acids. The DNA of the CDR3 is TGTGCCAGCAGCGTACTGCGAACTAGCGGAAACTACGAGCAGTACGTC. This gives the protein CASSVLRTSGNYEQYV.

This clonotype has more than one count but fewer than ten. V and J are TRBV5-5 and TRBJ2-7; 7 nucleotides match TRBD1. The CDR3 contains 14 residues. V lost 2 bases to trimming and J lost 4 bases; unmatched junction nucleotides: 6. Germline loops: CDR1 SGHKS, CDR2 YYEKEE (reference sequence). The CDR3 loop is CASSLPGQSYEQYV. CDR3 DNA: TGTGCCAGCAGCTTACCGGGACAGTCTTACGAGCAGTACGTC.

This clonotype occurred many times. The chain joins TRBV6-5 to TRBJ2-5; 9 bases fit TRBD2. This CDR3 comprises 13 residues. Germline CDR1 MNHEY, CDR2 SVGAGI. Losses at the gene ends were 5 bases for V and 4 bases for J; bases not matched to a gene: 2. CDR3 sequence (DNA): TGTGCCAGCAGTCGGGGACTAGCAGAGACCCAGTACTTC. As protein: CASSRGLAETQYF.

This clonotype came up a few times. The DNA for the CDR3 is TGCGCCAGCAGCCCCGGGACAGAAGGAAACACCATATATTTT. Translation gives CASSPGTEGNTIYF. The V gene is TRBV4-1, the J gene TRBJ1-3; TRBD1 matches 7 bases. Germline V CDR1 and CDR2: MGHRA, YSYEKL. With V trimmed by 4 bases and J by 4 bases, 4 bases remained unmatched. The CDR3 is made up of 14 amino acids.

This clonotype was recorded a few times. The rearrangement uses TRBV11-2 and TRBJ1-1; TRBD1 might be the D (6 bases). The CDR3 is 15 amino acids. Germline CDR1 is SGHAT and CDR2 is FQNNGV. Trimming stripped 2 bases from V and 0 bases from J, with 10 bases between. The CDR3 spells CASSLTGQMNTEAFF. The CDR3 region has the DNA TGTGCCAGCAGCTTAACCGGACAGATGAACACTGAAGCTTTCTTT.